This T cell receptor beta chain was sequenced during a study of cytomegalovirus exposure and HLA in healthy donors. General observations from the study: Follow-up analysis later connected one missense variant in DCLRE1C with trimming of TCR beta V- and J-genes. Using a false discovery rate of 0.05, a later analysis showed that 15,000 to 20,000 TCR beta sequences were associated with HLA alleles. According to the study, some 160 TCR beta chains were cytomegalovirus-associated.

The PCR contained 60 Vbeta and 13 Jbeta primers. The protocol was immunoSEQ multiplex PCR, while the TCRdb copy is restricted to in-frame clones and leaves out a portion. The table has tens of thousands of clones, roughly two thirds seen once. This CDR3 has 15 amino acids. The trim removed 6 bases at V and 3 bases at J, leaving 5 bases unmatched. Germline loops: CDR1 MNHNY, CDR2 SVGAGI (reference sequence). Details on this clone: Antigen unknown.

The clonotype comes from a man aged 55-75 years in good health and CMV-seropositive. The source material was PBMCs. The chain has TRBV6-6 and TRBJ2-1; 10 nucleotides line up with TRBD2. CDR3 loop: CASSPLAGGYNEQFF. As DNA, the CDR3 is TGTGCCAGCAGCCCCTTAGCGGGGGGCTACAATGAGCAGTTCTTC.